The 28 T cell receptor beta chains below were found in one sample sequenced in a study of cytomegalovirus exposure and HLA in healthy donors. A multiplex PCR was run with 60 Vbeta primers and 13 Jbeta primers. Produced via immunoSEQ multiplex PCR; TCRdb's table is partial and in-frame only. The sample holds fewer than 300,000 clones; 86% are singletons and the top ten take 3.5% to 4%. The sample consisted of PBMCs. Receptors were obtained from a middle-aged man in good health and CMV-seropositive.

The chain carries TRBV29-1 and TRBJ2-1; 9 bases align to TRBD2. The V and J ends lost 6 bases and 4 bases, in that order; junction bases with no gene match: 10. The CDR3 sequence is 15 residues long. CDR1 and CDR2 from the germline V gene are SQVTM and ANQGSEA. CDR3: CSVKGLARNYNEQFF. CDR3 nucleotides: TGCAGCGTAAAAGGACTAGCGCGAAATTACAATGAGCAGTTCTTC.

This chain joins TRBV7-2 and TRBJ1-4; D might be TRBD1 (6 bases). V lost 0 bases to trimming and J lost 8 bases, with 10 bases between them. Germline CDR1 and CDR2: SGHTA and FQGNSA. The CDR3 is 14 amino acids. The CDR3 nucleotides are TGTGCCAGCAGCTTAGCCAGGGGTCGGGAAAAACTGTTTTTT. Its protein product is CASSLARGREKLFF.

The J gene is TRBJ1-1, the V gene TRBV7-3; no reliable D call. Trimming left V 4 bases short and J 2 bases short, with 8 bases between. Germline CDR1 is SGHTA and CDR2 is FQGTGA. CDR3 length: 13 residues. The CDR3 nucleotides are TGTGCCAGCAGCTCTCGAACTAACACTGAAGCTTTCTTT. Its translation is CASSSRTNTEAFF.

This chain links TRBV7-9 with TRBJ1-1; TRBD1 aligns across 8 bases. V dropped 2 bases and J dropped 6; count of bases not matched to a gene: 2. The CDR3 length is 13 residues. Germline CDR1 reads SEHNR; CDR2 reads FQNEAQ (reference sequence). CDR3 nucleotide sequence: TGTGCCAGCAGCTTACCGACAGGGGCTGAAGCTTTCTTT. Its protein product is CASSLPTGAEAFF.

The V call is TRBV14, the J call TRBJ2-3; TRBD1 aligns across 7 bases. The V gene's germline CDR1 is SGHDN and CDR2 FVKESK. After removal of 6 bases from V and 6 bases from J, the junction contained 9 bases not matched to a gene. The CDR3 loop spans 14 amino acids. The DNA of the CDR3 is TGTGCCAGCAGTCGCGACAGGGTACTGGATACGCAGTATTTT. Its protein is CASSRDRVLDTQYF.

The chain carries TRBV28 and TRBJ2-5; 11 bases are a match to TRBD2. The DNA end is more similar to TRBJ2-7, so the J call may be wrong. Germline lookup yields CDR1 MDHEN and CDR2 SYDVKM. The CDR3 has 16 amino acids. CDR3 sequence (DNA): TGTGCCAGCAGCATTCGAAAGGGACTAGCGGAATACGAGCAGTACTTC. It translates to CASSIRKGLAEYEQYF.

The chain has TRBV27 and TRBJ2-7; a possible D gene is TRBD2 (6 bases). This CDR3 spans 16 amino acids. Trimming took 4 bases from V and 2 from J, leaving 18 bases between them. Germline V gives CDR1 MNHEY, CDR2 SMNVEV (reference sequence). The CDR3 DNA is TGTGCCAGCAGTTCGACCGGGGGACGTTCGGCCTACGAGCAGTACTTC. Amino acid sequence: CASSSTGGRSAYEQYF.

The chain joins TRBV27 to TRBJ2-2; 11 positions agree with TRBD2. CDR1 MNHEY and CDR2 SMNVEV come from the germline V gene (reference sequence). CDR3 length equals 19 residues. V lost 6 bases, J lost 7 bases, and 19 bases stayed unmatched. Here the CDR3 reads CASRTPYGVSGRAGGELFF. The CDR3 DNA is TGTGCCAGCAGGACCCCCTATGGGGTTAGCGGGAGGGCAGGCGGGGAGCTGTTTTTT.

The V gene is TRBV27, the J gene TRBJ2-5, with 7 bases lining up with TRBD2. CDR3 length: 13 residues. Germline CDR1 MNHEY, CDR2 SMNVEV (reference sequence). V dropped 3 bases and J dropped 4; count of bases not matched to a gene: 2. CDR3 bases: TGTGCCAGCAGTTTTGGGGGGGGAGAGACCCAGTACTTC. Translating gives CASSFGGGETQYF.

The chain couples TRBV5-1 to TRBJ2-1; D is uncertain. Trimming pared 4 bases from V and 8 bases from J, leaving 13 bases between. The germline V gene encodes CDR1 SGHRS and CDR2 YFSETQ. This CDR3 spans 13 amino acids. The CDR3 sequence: CASSTYRVDEQFF. The CDR3 nucleotides are TGCGCCAGCAGCACGTACCGGGTCGATGAGCAGTTCTTC.

This rearrangement joins TRBV9 to TRBJ2-5, with unresolved D. The CDR3 has 13 residues. The germline V gene encodes CDR1 SGDLS and CDR2 YYNGEE. V was shortened by 2 bases and J by 4 bases, with 9 bases between the two germline ends. Here the CDR3 DNA reads TGTGCCAGCAGCGTTTCCCCCCTAGAGACCCAGTACTTC. This codes for CASSVSPLETQYF.

This clone has only a few counts. The chain has TRBV9 and TRBJ1-5; 7 positions match TRBD1. CDR3 length: 15 residues. Looked up from germline, CDR1 is SGDLS and CDR2 is YYNGEE. The ends lost 0 bases at V and 8 bases at J; junction bases unmatched: 8. This chain's CDR3 is CASSVAGQVGEPQHF. For the CDR3, the DNA is TGTGCCAGCAGCGTAGCTGGACAGGTCGGGGAGCCCCAGCATTTT.

This chain connects TRBV19 to TRBJ1-1, with a weak D call TRBD1 (5 bases). The V gene's germline CDR1 is LNHDA and CDR2 SQIVND (reference sequence). The CDR3 sequence is 14 residues long. With 7 bases removed from V and 7 bases from J, the gap between germline ends came to 19 bases. The DNA for the CDR3 is TGTGCCAGTACCTCGGGACGGCCGGGGGTTGAAGCTTTCTTT. Amino acids: CASTSGRPGVEAFF.

The V gene is TRBV5-1, the J gene TRBJ1-1, with TRBD1 matching 7 bases. CDR3 length: 16 amino acids. CDR1 SGHRS and CDR2 YFSETQ come from the germline V gene. V dropped 0 bases and J dropped 3; count of bases not matched to a gene: 8. CDR3 sequence reads: CASSLEAGGSHTEAFF. In DNA form, the CDR3 reads TGCGCCAGCAGCTTGGAGGCAGGGGGAAGTCACACTGAAGCTTTCTTT. The entire variable domain, with the rest obtained from reference TRBV5-1 and TRBJ1-1, is as follows: KAGVTQTPRYLIKTRGQQVTLSCSPISGHRSVSWYQQTPGQGLQFLFEYFSETQRNKGNFPGRFSGRQFSNSRSEMNVSTLELGDSALYLCASSLEAGGSHTEAFFGQGTRLTVV.

The chain links TRBV5-6 to TRBJ1-1; 8 bases are a match to TRBD1. Germline V gives CDR1 SGHDT, CDR2 YYEEEE. V was clipped by 4 bases and J by 0 bases; unmatched bases: 11. The CDR3 is 17 amino acids. CDR3 nucleotides: TGTGCCAGCAGCCCGGACAGGGATAATGGCCTGAACACTGAAGCTTTCTTT. Translated, it gives CASSPDRDNGLNTEAFF. The entire variable domain, with the rest obtained from reference TRBV5-6 and TRBJ1-1, is as follows: DAGVTQSPTHLIKTRGQQVTLRCSPKSGHDTVSWYQQALGQGPQFIFQYYEEEERQRGNFPDRFSGHQFPNYSSELNVNALLLGDSALYLCASSPDRDNGLNTEAFFGQGTRLTVV.

In its sample, this clone was seen a few times. The chain couples TRBV27 to TRBJ1-6; the D gene is possibly TRBD1 (5 bases). The CDR3 has 12 amino acids. V was trimmed by 6 bases and J by 10 bases, leaving 10 bases between them. Germline V lookup: CDR1 MNHEY, CDR2 SMNVEV (reference sequence). Here the CDR3 DNA reads TGTGCCAGCAGGACAGTACGGTCACCCCTCCACTTT. This sequence encodes CASRTVRSPLHF.

The chain joins TRBV18 to TRBJ1-5, with D uncertain. V dropped 3 bases and J dropped 5 bases, with 17 bases sitting between them. Germline values: CDR1 KGHSH, CDR2 LQKENI. This CDR3 has 16 residues. The CDR3 DNA reads as TGTGCCAGCTCACCTCTGGAGGTAACGACGGATCAGCCCCAGCATTTT. Its protein product is CASSPLEVTTDQPQHF.

The V and J genes are TRBV27 and TRBJ2-7; D may be TRBD1 (5 bases). CDR3 size: 13 residues. In germline, CDR1 is MNHEY, CDR2 SMNVEV (reference sequence). V was shortened by 6 bases and J by 9 bases, with 18 bases between the two germline ends. CDR3 nucleotide sequence: TGTGCCAGCAGCTTGACAGTGGGTACAGCGCAGTACTTC. Translation gives CASSLTVGTAQYF.

The chain recombines TRBV27 with TRBJ2-7; TRBD2 matches at 13 bases. The CDR3 has 19 amino acids. The V and J ends lost 5 bases and 0 bases, in that order; junction bases with no gene match: 13. CDR1 is MNHEY and CDR2 is SMNVEV in the germline V gene (reference sequence). The CDR3 DNA reads as TGTGCCAGCAGTCTAGCCGGGACTAGCGGGACCCTAAGCTCCTACGAGCAGTACTTC. Translation gives CASSLAGTSGTLSSYEQYF.

This chain links TRBV7-3 with TRBJ2-7; TRBD2 matches 7 bases. J gave up 0 bases and V 5 bases, and 7 bases lay outside the gene matches. Germline CDR1 is SGHTA and CDR2 is FQGTGA. The CDR3 runs 15 residues. The CDR3 DNA reads as TGTGCCAGCAGCCTATCAGCGGGGAGCTCCTACGAGCAGTACTTC. Translated: CASSLSAGSSYEQYF.

The chain uses TRBV7-3 and TRBJ2-1; D gene uncertain. The CDR3 consists of 13 residues. Germline V gene sequence: CDR1 SGHTA, CDR2 FQGTGA. Trimming took off 2 bases at V and 3 bases at J, with 5 bases between the two ends. DNA of the CDR3: TGTGCCAGCAGCTTACACGGCTACAATGAGCAGTTCTTC. Translated: CASSLHGYNEQFF.

In the case of this clone: The junction does not match germline at one end; this may be a read error. The CDR3 loop reads CASSPPGGSYGCTF. In nucleotides, the CDR3 is TGTGCCAGCAGTCCCCCGGGGGGAAGTTACGGCTGCACCTTC. V is TRBV28 and J is TRBJ1-2; a weak D match, TRBD1 (5 bases). CDR3 size: 14 residues. Germline CDR1 MDHEN, CDR2 SYDVKM.

This clone appeared a single time. Other DNA sequences in this specimen translate into the identical CDR3. This chain uses TRBV7-2 with TRBJ2-7; 9 bases align to TRBD1. This CDR3 comprises 14 residues. V lost 5 bases, J lost 3 bases, and 5 bases stayed unmatched. Germline V lookup: CDR1 SGHTA, CDR2 FQGNSA. The CDR3 DNA sequence: TGTGCCAGCAGCCTCGGGACAGGGTTCTACGAGCAGTACTTC. This encodes CASSLGTGFYEQYF.

The chain combines TRBV28 with TRBJ1-5; unclear D gene. Germline CDR1 reads MDHEN; CDR2 reads SYDVKM. The CDR3 contains 12 residues. Trimming removed 8 bases at V and 1 base at J, with 6 bases between. CDR3 protein: CASLSSNQPQHF. As DNA, the CDR3 is TGTGCCAGCCTTTCGAGCAATCAGCCCCAGCATTTT.

The chain combines TRBV7-9 with TRBJ2-7; D is possibly TRBD1 (5 bases). CDR3 length: 13 residues. Germline assignment: CDR1 SEHNR and CDR2 FQNEAQ (reference sequence). Trimming shortened V by 1 base and J by 4 bases, and 8 bases separated the two germline ends. CDR3 region: CASSLGGGYEQYF. CDR3 DNA sequence: TGTGCCAGCAGCTTAGGGGGCGGATACGAGCAGTACTTC.

The chain joins TRBV5-6 to TRBJ2-1; no clear D. V lost 5 bases and J 0 bases, leaving 15 bases between the germline ends. In germline, CDR1 is SGHDT, CDR2 YYEEEE. The CDR3 covers 16 residues. CDR3 sequence (DNA): TGTGCCAGCAGAACGAAGATCGGTGGCTCCTACAATGAGCAGTTCTTC. This sequence encodes CASRTKIGGSYNEQFF.

The chain joins TRBV7-9 to TRBJ2-7; D might be TRBD2 (6 bases). CDR3 length equals 15 residues. The V gene lost 6 bases and the J gene lost 4 bases, with 19 bases spanning the gap. The germline V gene has CDR1 SEHNR and CDR2 FQNEAQ (reference sequence). CDR3 amino acids: CASSPGGVAIYEQYF. In DNA form, the CDR3 reads TGTGCCAGCAGTCCAGGAGGGGTAGCGATATACGAGCAGTACTTC.

The rearrangement links TRBV27 to TRBJ2-7, with D tentatively TRBD2 (6 bases). V was trimmed by 7 bases and J by 7 bases, leaving 20 bases between them. This CDR3 contains 14 residues. Germline V gene data show CDR1 as MNHEY and CDR2 as SMNVEV (reference sequence). CDR3 loop: CASTSGTPNREQYF. The CDR3 DNA follows: TGTGCCAGCACTTCCGGGACTCCAAACCGGGAGCAGTACTTC.